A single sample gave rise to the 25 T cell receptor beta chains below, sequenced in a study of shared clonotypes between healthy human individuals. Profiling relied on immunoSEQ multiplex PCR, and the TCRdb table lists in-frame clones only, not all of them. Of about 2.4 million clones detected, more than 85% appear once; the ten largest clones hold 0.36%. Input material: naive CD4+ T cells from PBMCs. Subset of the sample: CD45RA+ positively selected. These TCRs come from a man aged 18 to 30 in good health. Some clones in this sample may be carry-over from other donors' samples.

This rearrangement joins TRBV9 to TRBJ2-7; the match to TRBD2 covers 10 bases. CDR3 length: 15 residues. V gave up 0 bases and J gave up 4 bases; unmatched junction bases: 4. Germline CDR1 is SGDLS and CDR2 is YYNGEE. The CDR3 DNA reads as TGTGCCAGCAGCGTAGAACCTAGCGGGAGTTACGAGCAGTACTTC. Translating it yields CASSVEPSGSYEQYF. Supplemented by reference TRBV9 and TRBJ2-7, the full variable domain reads DSGVTQTPKHLITATGQRVTLRCSPRSGDLSVYWYQQSLDQGLQFLIQYYNGEERAKGNILERFSAQQFPDLHSELNLSSLELGDSALYFCASSVEPSGSYEQYFGPGTRLTVT.

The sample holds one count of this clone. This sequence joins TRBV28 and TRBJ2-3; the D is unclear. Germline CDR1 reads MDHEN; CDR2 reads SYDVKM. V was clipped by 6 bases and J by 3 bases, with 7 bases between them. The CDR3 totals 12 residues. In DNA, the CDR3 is TGTGCCAGCAGCCGAGCGACAGATACGCAGTATTTT. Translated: CASSRATDTQYF. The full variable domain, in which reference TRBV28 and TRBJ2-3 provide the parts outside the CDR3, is DVKVTQSSRYLVKRTGEKVFLECVQDMDHENMFWYRQDPGLGLRLIYFSYDVKMKEKGDIPEGYSVSREKKERFSLILESASTNQTSMYLCASSRATDTQYFGPGTRLTVL.

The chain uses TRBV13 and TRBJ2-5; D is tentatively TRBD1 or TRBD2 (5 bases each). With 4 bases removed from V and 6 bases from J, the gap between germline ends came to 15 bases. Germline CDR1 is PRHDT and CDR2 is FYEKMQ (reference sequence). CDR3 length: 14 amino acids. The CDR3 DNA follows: TGTGCCAGCAGCTCCCTGGTTGGGGGAAAGACCCAGTACTTC. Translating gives CASSSLVGGKTQYF.

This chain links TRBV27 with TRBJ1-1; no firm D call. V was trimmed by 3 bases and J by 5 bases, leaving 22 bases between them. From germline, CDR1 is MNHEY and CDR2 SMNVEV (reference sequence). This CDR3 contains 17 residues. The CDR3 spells CASSFHSPIAGATEAFF. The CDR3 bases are TGTGCCAGCAGTTTCCATTCCCCGATTGCTGGAGCGACTGAAGCTTTCTTT.

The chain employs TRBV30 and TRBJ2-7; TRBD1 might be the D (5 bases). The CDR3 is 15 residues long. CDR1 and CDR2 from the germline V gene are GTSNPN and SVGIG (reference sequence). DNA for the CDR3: TGTGCTATAAGCTATGAGATTCTTCAGGGCTACGAGCAGTACTTC. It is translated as CAISYEILQGYEQYF.

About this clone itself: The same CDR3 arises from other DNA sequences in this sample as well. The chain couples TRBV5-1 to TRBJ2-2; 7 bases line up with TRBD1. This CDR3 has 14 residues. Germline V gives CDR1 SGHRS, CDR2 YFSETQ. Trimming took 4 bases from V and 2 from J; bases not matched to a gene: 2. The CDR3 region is CASSIGGNTGELFF. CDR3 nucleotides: TGCGCCAGCAGCATAGGGGGCAACACCGGGGAGCTGTTTTTT.

CDR3 sequence (DNA): TGTGCCAGCAGCTTCAGCCCCACCGATACGCAGTATTTT. This translates into CASSFSPTDTQYF. The chain joins TRBV9 to TRBJ2-3, with D uncertain. Germline-derived CDR1 and CDR2 are SGDLS and YYNGEE. This CDR3 region has 13 residues. V lost 4 bases and J lost 6, with 12 bases in between.

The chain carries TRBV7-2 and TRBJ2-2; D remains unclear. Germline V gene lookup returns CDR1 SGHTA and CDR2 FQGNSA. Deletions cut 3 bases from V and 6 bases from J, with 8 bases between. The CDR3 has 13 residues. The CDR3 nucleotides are TGTGCCAGCAGCTTCCAGGTCGCCGGGGAGCTGTTTTTT. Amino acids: CASSFQVAGELFF.

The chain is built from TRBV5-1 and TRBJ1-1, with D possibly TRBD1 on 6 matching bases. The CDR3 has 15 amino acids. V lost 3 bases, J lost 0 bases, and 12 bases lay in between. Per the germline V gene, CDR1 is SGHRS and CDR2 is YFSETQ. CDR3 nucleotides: TGCGCCAGCAGCTCACGACCAGGGGTGAACACTGAAGCTTTCTTT. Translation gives CASSSRPGVNTEAFF.

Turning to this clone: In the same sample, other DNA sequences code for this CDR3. CDR3 nucleotide sequence: TGTGCCAGCAGCCCCCGCTACAATGAGCAGTTCTTC. Protein sequence: CASSPRYNEQFF. This chain uses TRBV7-9 with TRBJ2-1; D is unresolved. Germline-derived CDR1 and CDR2 are SEHNR and FQNEAQ (reference sequence). Trimming took 5 bases from V and 3 from J, leaving 5 bases between them. This CDR3 spans 12 amino acids.

The CDR3 DNA reads TGTGCCAGCAGTCAGACCGGGACTAGCTTCACAGATACGCAGTATTTT. It codes for CASSQTGTSFTDTQYF. This chain connects TRBV7-9 to TRBJ2-3; 9 nucleotides agree with TRBD2. The junction had 9 bases not matched to a gene; V was cut back by 6 bases and J by 2 bases. Germline V CDR1 and CDR2: SEHNR, FQNEAQ (reference sequence). The CDR3 contains 16 residues.

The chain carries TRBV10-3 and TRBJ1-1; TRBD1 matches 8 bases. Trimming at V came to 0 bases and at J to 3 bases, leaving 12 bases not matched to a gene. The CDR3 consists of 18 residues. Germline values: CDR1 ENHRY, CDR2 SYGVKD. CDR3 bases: TGTGCCATCAGTGAGTCTAAAACAGGGGGTAGGGTGGACACTGAAGCTTTCTTT. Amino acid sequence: CAISESKTGGRVDTEAFF.

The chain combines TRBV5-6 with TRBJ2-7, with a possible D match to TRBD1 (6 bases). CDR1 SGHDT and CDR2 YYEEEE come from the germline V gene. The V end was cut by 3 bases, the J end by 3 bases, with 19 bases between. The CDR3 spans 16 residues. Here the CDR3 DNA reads TGTGCCAGCAGCTACAGTAGGCCAGGGGTGAGCTACGAGCAGTACTTC. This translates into CASSYSRPGVSYEQYF.

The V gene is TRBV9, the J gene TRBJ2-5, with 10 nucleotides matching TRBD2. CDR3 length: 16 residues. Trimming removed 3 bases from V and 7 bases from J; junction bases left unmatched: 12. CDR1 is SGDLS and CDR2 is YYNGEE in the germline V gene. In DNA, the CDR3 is TGTGCCAGCAGCGCTACTAGCGGGGTCGTCTGGAGGACCCAGTACTTC. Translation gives CASSATSGVVWRTQYF. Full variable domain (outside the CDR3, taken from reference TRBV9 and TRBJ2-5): DSGVTQTPKHLITATGQRVTLRCSPRSGDLSVYWYQQSLDQGLQFLIQYYNGEERAKGNILERFSAQQFPDLHSELNLSSLELGDSALYFCASSATSGVVWRTQYFGPGTRLLVL.

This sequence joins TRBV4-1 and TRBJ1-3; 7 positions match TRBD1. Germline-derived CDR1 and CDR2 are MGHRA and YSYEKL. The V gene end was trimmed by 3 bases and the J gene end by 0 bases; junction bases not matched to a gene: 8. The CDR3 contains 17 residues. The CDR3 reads CASSQDPGTDSGNTIYF. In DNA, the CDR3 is TGCGCCAGCAGCCAGGACCCCGGGACAGACTCTGGAAACACCATATATTTT.

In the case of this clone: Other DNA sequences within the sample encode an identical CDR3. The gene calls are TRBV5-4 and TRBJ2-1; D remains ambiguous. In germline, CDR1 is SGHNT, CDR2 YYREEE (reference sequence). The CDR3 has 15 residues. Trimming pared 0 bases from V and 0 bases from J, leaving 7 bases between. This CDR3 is CASSLGRNSYNEQFF. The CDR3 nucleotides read TGTGCCAGCAGCTTGGGGCGGAACTCCTACAATGAGCAGTTCTTC.

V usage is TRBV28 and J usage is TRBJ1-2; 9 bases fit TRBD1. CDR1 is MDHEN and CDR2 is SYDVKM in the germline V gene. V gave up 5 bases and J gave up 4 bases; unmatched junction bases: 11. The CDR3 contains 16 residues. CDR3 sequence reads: CASSAQGQGEVYGYTF. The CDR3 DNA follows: TGTGCCAGCAGTGCCCAGGGACAGGGCGAGGTCTATGGCTACACCTTC.

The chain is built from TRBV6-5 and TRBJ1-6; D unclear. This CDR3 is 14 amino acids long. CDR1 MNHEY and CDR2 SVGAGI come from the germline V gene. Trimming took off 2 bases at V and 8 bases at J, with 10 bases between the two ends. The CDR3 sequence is CASSYGFAHSPLHF. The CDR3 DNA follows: TGTGCCAGCAGTTACGGGTTTGCCCATTCACCCCTCCACTTT.

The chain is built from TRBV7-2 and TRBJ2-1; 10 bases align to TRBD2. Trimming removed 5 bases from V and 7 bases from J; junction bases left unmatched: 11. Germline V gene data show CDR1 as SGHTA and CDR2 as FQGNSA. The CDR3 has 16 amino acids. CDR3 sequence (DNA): TGTGCCAGCAGCCGACTAGCGGGCCTCCGGAGGAATGAGCAGTTCTTC. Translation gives CASSRLAGLRRNEQFF.

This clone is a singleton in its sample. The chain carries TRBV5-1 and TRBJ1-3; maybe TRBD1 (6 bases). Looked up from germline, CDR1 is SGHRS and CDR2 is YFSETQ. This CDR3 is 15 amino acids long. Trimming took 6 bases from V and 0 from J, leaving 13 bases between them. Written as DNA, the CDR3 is TGCGCCAGCAAAGAAGGGACAACCTCTGGAAACACCATATATTTT. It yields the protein CASKEGTTSGNTIYF.

For the CDR3, the DNA is TGTGCCAGCAGTTCCACTTATCAGATCTCTGGGGCCAACGTCCTGACTTTC. It translates to CASSSTYQISGANVLTF. The chain carries TRBV28 and TRBJ2-6, with D uncertain. From germline, CDR1 is MDHEN and CDR2 SYDVKM. V lost 4 bases to trimming and J lost 0 bases, with 13 bases between them. The length of the CDR3 is 17 residues. The whole variable domain, remainder taken from reference TRBV28 and TRBJ2-6, is DVKVTQSSRYLVKRTGEKVFLECVQDMDHENMFWYRQDPGLGLRLIYFSYDVKMKEKGDIPEGYSVSREKKERFSLILESASTNQTSMYLCASSSTYQISGANVLTFGAGSRLTVL.

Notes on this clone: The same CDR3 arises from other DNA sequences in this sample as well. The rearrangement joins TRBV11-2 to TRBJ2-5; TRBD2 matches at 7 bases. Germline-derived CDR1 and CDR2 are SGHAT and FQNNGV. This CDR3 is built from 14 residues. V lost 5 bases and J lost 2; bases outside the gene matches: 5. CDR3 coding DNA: TGTGCCAGCAGCCCACGGACTAGACAAGAGACCCAGTACTTC. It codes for CASSPRTRQETQYF.

This CDR3 reads CSVQQVIGNTIYF. The CDR3 region has the DNA TGCAGCGTTCAACAAGTAATTGGAAACACCATATATTTT. The V call is TRBV29-1, the J call TRBJ1-3; D remains ambiguous. Germline lookup yields CDR1 SQVTM and CDR2 ANQGSEA. The V end was cut by 5 bases, the J end by 3 bases, with 11 bases between. The CDR3 is 13 amino acids.

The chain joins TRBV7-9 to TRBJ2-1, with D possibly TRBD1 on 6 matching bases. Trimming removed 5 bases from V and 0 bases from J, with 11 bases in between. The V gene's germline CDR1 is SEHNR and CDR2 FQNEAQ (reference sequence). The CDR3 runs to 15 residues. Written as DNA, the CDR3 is TGTGCCAGCAGCCTACTACAGGGCTCCTACAATGAGCAGTTCTTC. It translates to CASSLLQGSYNEQFF.

DNA for the CDR3: TGTGCCAGCACCCTTCGGCGGGGGAACACCGGGGAGCTGTTTTTT. Translated: CASTLRRGNTGELFF. The V call is TRBV28, the J call TRBJ2-2; possibly TRBD2 for D (6 bases). V gave up 7 bases and J gave up 1 base, with 13 bases separating them. This CDR3 comprises 15 residues. Per the germline V gene, CDR1 is MDHEN and CDR2 is SYDVKM.